These 5 T cell receptor beta chains were sequenced from one sample in a study of OX40 agonist ivuxolimab in advanced cancers. The assay was immunoSEQ multiplex PCR, and TCRdb's table has in-frame clones only and misses some. Found here are some 86,000 clones, 94% of them singletons; the top ten hold over 9%. Specimen: CD4+ or CD8+ T cells sorted from blood, collected in a trial of the OX40 agonist ivuxolimab. The receptor set was obtained from an adult with an advanced solid tumor such as melanoma, head and neck, liver or kidney cancer.

V and J are TRBV11-2 and TRBJ1-1; D is unresolved. The CDR3 covers 15 residues. Germline V lookup: CDR1 SGHAT, CDR2 FQNNGV. V was trimmed by 1 base and J by 3 bases, leaving 12 bases between them. The DNA of the CDR3 is TGTGCCAGCAGCTTAGTAGCCGGGGAGTACACTGAAGCTTTCTTT. Its protein product is CASSLVAGEYTEAFF.

The chain employs TRBV4-1 and TRBJ2-7; tentatively, D is TRBD1 (5 bases). Looked up from germline, CDR1 is MGHRA and CDR2 is YSYEKL. The germline V and J ends were trimmed by 0 bases and 3 bases, with 9 bases remaining between them. The CDR3 is made up of 14 amino acids. The CDR3: CASSQDRQNYEQYF. Written as DNA, the CDR3 is TGCGCCAGCAGCCAAGATAGACAGAACTACGAGCAGTACTTC.

The V gene is TRBV15, the J gene TRBJ2-1; 13 bases match TRBD2. The V gene end was trimmed by 3 bases and the J gene end by 5 bases; junction bases not matched to a gene: 10. The CDR3 runs 18 residues. Looked up from germline, CDR1 is LNHNV and CDR2 is YYDKDF (reference sequence). The DNA for the CDR3 is TGTGCCACCAGCAGCGATACTAGCGGGGGGGCGAGTAACAATGAGCAGTTCTTC. Amino acid sequence: CATSSDTSGGASNNEQFF. Combining the CDR3 with reference TRBV15 and TRBJ2-1 gives the whole variable domain DAMVIQNPRYQVTQFGKPVTLSCSQTLNHNVMYWYQQKSSQAPKLLFHYYDKDFNNEADTPDNFQSRRPNTSFCFLDIRSPGLGDTAMYLCATSSDTSGGASNNEQFFGPGTRLTVL.

This chain links TRBV28 with TRBJ2-2; D might be TRBD1 (5 bases). Germline-derived CDR1 and CDR2 are MDHEN and SYDVKM. This CDR3 spans 14 amino acids. The V gene lost 7 bases and the J gene lost 6 bases, with 15 bases spanning the gap. CDR3 bases: TGTGCCAGCACTCCCAGGGTATCACCCGGGGAGCTGTTTTTT. Protein product: CASTPRVSPGELFF.

The rearrangement links TRBV19 to TRBJ2-1; D is unclear. From germline, CDR1 is LNHDA and CDR2 SQIVND (reference sequence). CDR3 length equals 16 residues. Trimming left V 1 base short and J 4 bases short, with 14 bases between. This CDR3 reads CASSIGGPVTYNEQFF. CDR3 DNA sequence: TGTGCCAGTAGTATAGGAGGCCCGGTTACTTACAATGAGCAGTTCTTC.